These T cell receptor beta chains were read from a single sample in a study of T cells in localized non-small cell lung cancer. Here immunoSEQ multiplex PCR was the method, and the copy in TCRdb shows in-frame clones only, minus some. Among over 2,000 clones listed, 20% to 30% were seen once. Source: normal lung tissue next to the tumor, taken before any cancer treatment. The receptors were gathered from a male donor aged 60 or over with stage II lung adenocarcinoma. Both conserved end residues are part of each CDR3. The D gene is left open where the match is weak. Expanded clones get a size class; other rows say once, few or many, or leave the size out.

v_call: TRBV6-8; j_call: TRBJ2-3; d_call: TRBD1; clone_size: -; cdr3_aa: CASSLQGQDTQYF; cdr3_nt: TGTGCCAGCAGCCTACAGGGGCAAGATACGCAGTATTTT
v_call: TRBV5-1; j_call: TRBJ2-3; d_call: -; clone_size: -; cdr3_aa: CASSSGQQSTDTQYF; cdr3_nt: TGCGCCAGCAGCTCAGGACAGCAGAGCACAGATACGCAGTATTTT
v_call: TRBV28; j_call: TRBJ1-2; d_call: -; clone_size: -; cdr3_aa: CASSLWGSNYGYTF; cdr3_nt: TGTGCCAGCAGTTTATGGGGAAGTAACTATGGCTACACCTTC
v_call: TRBV12-2; j_call: TRBJ2-1; d_call: -; clone_size: few; cdr3_aa: CATAGRGTYNEQFF; cdr3_nt: TGTGCCACCGCGGGCAGGGGGACCTACAATGAGCAGTTCTTC
v_call: TRBV6-8; j_call: TRBJ1-1; d_call: -; clone_size: -; cdr3_aa: CASSYSLTVEAFF; cdr3_nt: TGTGCCAGCAGTTACTCCTTGACGGTTGAAGCTTTCTTT
v_call: TRBV28; j_call: TRBJ1-2; d_call: -; clone_size: -; cdr3_aa: CASSLQGTGGYTF; cdr3_nt: TGTGCCAGCAGTTTGCAGGGGACGGGTGGCTACACCTTC
v_call: TRBV12-2; j_call: TRBJ2-7; d_call: -; clone_size: -; cdr3_aa: CASRSVGGDRGPYEQYF; cdr3_nt: TGTGCAAGTCGCTCAGTAGGGGGGGACAGGGGGCCCTACGAGCAGTACTTC
v_call: TRBV9; j_call: TRBJ1-5; d_call: TRBD1; clone_size: many; cdr3_aa: CASSLGGTGNQPQHF; cdr3_nt: TGTGCCAGCAGCTTAGGGGGGACAGGCAATCAGCCCCAGCATTTT
v_call: TRBV30; j_call: TRBJ1-3; d_call: -; clone_size: -; cdr3_aa: CAWSVHLGNTIYF; cdr3_nt: TGTGCCTGGAGTGTACACCTGGGTAACACCATATATTTT
v_call: TRBV5-1; j_call: TRBJ2-2; d_call: TRBD2; clone_size: -; cdr3_aa: CASSLTSGITGELFF; cdr3_nt: TGCGCCAGCAGCTTGACTAGCGGGATCACCGGGGAGCTGTTTTTT
v_call: TRBV18; j_call: TRBJ2-2; d_call: TRBD1; clone_size: -; cdr3_aa: CASSPRQGTTGELFF; cdr3_nt: TGTGCCAGCTCACCACGACAGGGTACGACCGGGGAGCTGTTTTTT
v_call: TRBV6-7; j_call: TRBJ1-1; d_call: TRBD1; clone_size: -; cdr3_aa: CASSSFPGGRTEAFF; cdr3_nt: TGTGCCAGCAGTTCCTTCCCAGGGGGAAGAACTGAAGCTTTCTTT
v_call: TRBV9; j_call: TRBJ1-6; d_call: TRBD1; clone_size: medium-sized; cdr3_aa: CASSVSGQGYNSPLHF; cdr3_nt: TGTGCCAGCAGCGTATCGGGACAGGGATATAATTCACCCCTCCACTTT
v_call: TRBV11-3; j_call: TRBJ2-7; d_call: TRBD1; clone_size: -; cdr3_aa: CASSRQGGSYEQYF; cdr3_nt: TGTGCCAGCAGCCGACAGGGGGGGTCCTACGAGCAGTACTTC
v_call: TRBV6-8; j_call: TRBJ2-2; d_call: TRBD2; clone_size: few; cdr3_aa: CASSYQLAGTPAGELFF; cdr3_nt: TGTGCCAGCAGTTACCAGCTAGCGGGAACCCCCGCCGGGGAGCTGTTTTTT
v_call: TRBV29-1; j_call: TRBJ1-2; d_call: TRBD1; clone_size: -; cdr3_aa: CSVDRAGTGSSEGYTF; cdr3_nt: TGCAGCGTCGACCGTGCCGGGACAGGGAGTTCAGAGGGCTACACCTTC
v_call: TRBV1; j_call: TRBJ2-7; d_call: -; clone_size: medium-sized; cdr3_aa: CASSQGALGNEQYF; cdr3_nt: TGCGCCAGCAGCCAAGGCGCTTTAGGCAATGAGCAGTACTTC
v_call: TRBV11-3; j_call: TRBJ2-7; d_call: TRBD1; clone_size: medium-sized; cdr3_aa: CASSDDTRDSSGEQYF; cdr3_nt: TGTGCCAGCAGCGACGATACCCGGGACAGCTCTGGCGAGCAGTACTTC
v_call: TRBV18; j_call: TRBJ1-1; d_call: -; clone_size: few; cdr3_aa: CASSPPVVARPLNTEAFF; cdr3_nt: TGTGCCAGCTCACCACCTGTGGTTGCAAGGCCACTGAACACTGAAGCTTTCTTT
v_call: TRBV29-1; j_call: TRBJ1-1; d_call: -; clone_size: -; cdr3_aa: CSVEPRNRPGAEAFF; cdr3_nt: TGCAGCGTTGAACCCCGGAATAGGCCGGGGGCTGAAGCTTTCTTT
v_call: TRBV19; j_call: TRBJ1-5; d_call: -; clone_size: -; cdr3_aa: CASSIDPGAGGQPQHF; cdr3_nt: TGTGCCAGTAGTATAGATCCGGGGGCAGGCGGACAGCCCCAGCATTTT
v_call: TRBV5-1; j_call: TRBJ2-7; d_call: -; clone_size: -; cdr3_aa: CASSTRTGPTYEQYF; cdr3_nt: TGCGCCAGCAGTACACGAACAGGGCCGACCTACGAGCAGTACTTC
v_call: TRBV15; j_call: TRBJ2-1; d_call: -; clone_size: -; cdr3_aa: CASSLSVGISSYNEQFF; cdr3_nt: TGTGCCAGCAGCTTATCTGTCGGGATAAGCTCCTACAATGAGCAGTTCTTC
v_call: TRBV19; j_call: TRBJ2-7; d_call: -; clone_size: once; cdr3_aa: CASSIRRAPYEQYF; cdr3_nt: TGTGCCAGTAGTATAAGGAGGGCTCCCTACGAGCAGTACTTC
v_call: TRBV6-8; j_call: TRBJ2-7; d_call: TRBD1; clone_size: medium-sized; cdr3_aa: CASSYSRQGVSYEQYF; cdr3_nt: TGTGCCAGCAGTTACTCCCGGCAGGGGGTCTCCTACGAGCAGTACTTC
v_call: TRBV10-3; j_call: TRBJ1-5; d_call: -; clone_size: few; cdr3_aa: CAISESLRHSNQPQHF; cdr3_nt: TGTGCCATCAGTGAGTCTCTACGGCACTCCAATCAGCCCCAGCATTTT
v_call: TRBV9; j_call: TRBJ2-7; d_call: -; clone_size: few; cdr3_aa: CASSTGLVPYEQYF; cdr3_nt: TGTGCCAGCAGCACGGGACTGGTCCCCTACGAGCAGTACTTC
v_call: TRBV6-8; j_call: TRBJ2-5; d_call: -; clone_size: medium-sized; cdr3_aa: CASSYSFTSYQETQYF; cdr3_nt: TGTGCCAGCAGTTACTCGTTTACATCGTACCAAGAGACCCAGTACTTC